The entry that follows covers one T cell receptor beta chain sequence. There is no known antigen for this receptor. Base qualities are not at hand, and no much larger clone is one base apart. From the cysteine up to the phenylalanine, the CDR3 has a length of 13 residues. This entry keeps only the CDR3 DNA: 39 bases, framed from base 1. CDR1 and CDR2, looked up from the germline V gene (reference sequence), are LNHDA and SQIVND. V is shortened by 7 bases, J by 4 bases, and the region joining them spans 10 bases. This sample was taken from a study of cytomegalovirus exposure and HLA in healthy donors (dated 2017 in TCRdb). For context, the study as a whole: According to an earlier analysis of around 600 of the donors, 150 million to 200 million T cells yielded roughly 110 million unique TCR beta sequences and 250 to 350 Gb of sequence data. Around 330 gigabases of sequencing data and about 92 million unique TCR sequences made up an early release that covered around 640 HLA-typed donors. Among the roughly 410 genotyped donors, around 81% belonged to the genetic ancestry cluster associated with self-reported Caucasian donors. The study was designed to test whether signatures of past pathogen exposure could be identified by cataloging public T cell receptors. Using immunosequencing, the study profiled T cell repertoires from around 670 subjects and related those repertoires to cytomegalovirus serostatus. Besides the first cohort of 666 subjects, a separate validation cohort made up of over 100 different subjects was used. The study combined high-throughput TCR immunosequencing, statistical association of individual TCRs with disease status, and machine learning to predict cytomegalovirus infection status. To study patterns of TCR occurrence, a later analysis re-analyzed previously published TCR beta repertoires from 600 to 750 donors and added high-resolution HLA genotyping. Rather than using new phenotypic data, the later analysis identified candidate immune exposures from TCR beta sequences and from how often those sequences occurred across donors. In an earlier analysis of 587 of the donors, high-throughput TCR beta sequencing was used to judge whether each TCR beta V gene segment behaved as functional or pseudogenic. Donor age, sex, ethnicity and CMV serostatus were compiled alongside the repertoire data. A later genetic analysis used genome-wide SNP genotypes for about three fifths of the 666 donors, treating that subset as a discovery cohort. Every discovery cohort repertoire had been produced on one sequencing platform. HLA typing included class I and class II loci at four-digit resolution. The number of typed donors differed by locus: about 620-630 for A, B, C, DRB1 and DQB1; approximately 530 for DQA1; 606 for DPA1; and 400 to 480 for DPB1. Four to six DR-DQ haplotypes were handled as single units for association and clustering, since linkage in the cohort was strong. Among 398 genotyped donors of the cohort, an average of 235,054 unique TCR beta nucleotide sequences were sequenced per donor, roughly 18% of them non-productive.

The cohort comprised 666 healthy bone marrow donors. Cohort members were all nominally healthy when sampled, although unrecorded immune exposures were likely present. The donor was CMV seropositive and belonged to the group of more than 250 seropositive cohort members. A peripheral blood sample was provided by each donor, and peripheral blood mononuclear cells were used for TCR beta sequencing. The Qiagen DNeasy Blood Extraction Kit was used to extract genomic DNA from the blood cell samples. The paper's findings and limits, for the study overall: When HLA alleles, especially DR and DQ, strongly co-occurred, TCR associations were difficult to assign to individual alleles. Because counts were too low, seventeen rarely observed V segments, including chromosome 9 orphons, were left out of the earlier analysis of 587 of the donors. The classifier was reported to diagnose cytomegalovirus status with high specificity and sensitivity in both the original and validation cohorts. A total of 150 or so TCR beta chains were listed by the study as associated with cytomegalovirus. In a later genetic analysis, fewer N-insertions in productive TCRs were reported among donors in an Asian-associated ancestry cluster than the roughly 640-donor mean. In a later analysis, most CMV-associated TCR beta chains were found to appear HLA-restricted, with HLA associations seemingly driven largely by CMV exposure. The authors suggested that the approach could potentially be generalized to other disease states and immunological phenotypes. A further reported finding was that TCR beta sequences accurately predicted the HLA-A and HLA-B alleles for most subjects in the first cohort. The only immune exposure information available for the cohort was CMV serostatus. According to a later analysis, parvovirus B19, influenza, CMV and Epstein-Barr virus appeared linked to several top co-occurrence clusters. Linkage disequilibrium might explain the correlated functional status among segregating V segments, but an unknown experimental factor could not be ruled out. While some public TCRs were present in many individuals, most TCR sequences turned up only very rarely across donors. Broadly in line with IMGT annotations, most TCR beta V segments showed up in productive rearrangements about 87% or about 30% of the time in an earlier analysis of around 600 of the donors. According to a later analysis, TCR association rates differed among HLA loci, with DRB1 alleles showing the most associated TCRs and HLA-C alleles showing the fewest. In a later analysis, HLA-associated TCR beta chains showed more clonal expansion and lower generation probabilities than non-associated chains that were equally common. In a later analysis, 15,000 to 20,000 TCR beta sequences were associated with specific HLA alleles at a false discovery rate of 0.05. A cluster of highly shared sequence variants was judged likely to represent a technical artifact of the sequencing pipeline. Sequencing depth was assumed to be roughly uniform across donors in the presence/absence analyses, though that assumption may not hold. Because some donors lacked HLA typing at each locus, the association tests relied only on the typed subset. V-gene and J-gene trimming of TCR beta chains was associated with a missense DCLRE1C variant in a later genetic analysis, and the association was replicated in an independent cohort. Because the 87-base-pair reads could not distinguish some IMGT-functional V segments, including TRBV6-2 and TRBV6-3, those segments were excluded. In vitro tests confirmed that a few of the cytomegalovirus-associated TCR beta chains recognize cytomegalovirus antigens. The cohort was sequenced for TCR beta chains only, and without alpha or paired-chain data the features that could be detected were limited.

Library preparation was by the immunoSEQ multiplex PCR assay. The multiplex PCR relied on a mix of 60 forward primers for TCR Vbeta segments and 13 reverse primers for TCR Jbeta segments. The CDR3 region of rearranged TCR beta genes was amplified from genomic DNA with a multiplex PCR assay. The amplified TCR beta libraries were sequenced on the Illumina HiSeq System as 87-base-pair reads. In the paper's pipeline: Across the roughly 600 repertoires, a later analysis counted approximately 83 million unique TCR beta chains, some 11 million of which were shared by at least two donors. A nearest-neighbor algorithm error-corrected the raw reads and collapsed the reads into unique sequences, merging closely related sequences to remove PCR and sequencing errors. CDR3 sequences were aligned to IMGT reference sequences to assign V, D and J gene segments. For a sequence to be retained, at least a six-nucleotide match to both a V gene segment and a J gene segment was required. A rearrangement was called productive if the CDR3 had no stop codons and remained in frame with V and J, and every other rearrangement was called non-productive. CDR3 was defined by IMGT convention, running from the second conserved V-encoded cysteine to the conserved J-encoded phenylalanine. The earlier analysis of 587 of the donors excluded any sequence lacking an unambiguous match to a single V gene segment. An earlier analysis of about 600 of the donors called V segments functional above 56.7% productive rearrangements and segregating when the between-donor standard deviation exceeded 5%. To diagnose cytomegalovirus status from the catalog of TCR beta chain sequences, a statistical classification framework was built. V and J gene assignment, in a later analysis, came from comparing TCR nucleotide sequences with IMGT/GENE-DB human TR gene sequences. In a later analysis, CDR3 sequences and most-parsimonious VDJ recombination scenarios were assigned using the TCRdist pipeline. A later analysis defined each TCR beta chain by its CDR3 amino acid sequence plus V-gene family, and excluded reads lacking a unique V-gene family. In a later analysis, 500 to 650 highly shared, low-generation-probability nucleotide sequences were removed to address suspected cross-contamination and a sequencing artifact. A later analysis calculated a clonal expansion index for each public chain from normalized within-repertoire ranks of inferred template counts. In a later analysis, generation probabilities were computed with a VDJ recombination model fitted to out-of-frame rearrangements, and the resulting probabilities were checked against IGoR. A later analysis scored TCR-TCR, TCR-HLA and TCR-CMV co-occurrence with hypergeometric tests, applying a repertoire-size bias correction to TCR pairs. In a later analysis, false discovery rates were estimated by permuting HLA or CMV assignments 20 times. In a later analysis, co-occurring TCRs were grouped using DBSCAN, and TCRdist sequence similarity was added for clustering within HLA-allele-positive subsets. Co-occurrence clustering excluded repertoires with fewer than 30,000 or more than 120,000 public chains, plus five with anomalous nucleotide sharing. The source is immuneACCESS, and TCRdb retained only in-frame sequences with V and J called. Part of the clones is not carried over; for the studies checked, unresolved V genes explain less than half of this, and the remainder is unexplained. Clone size and V and J calls were adopted from that table, with D and trimming inferred from the DNA. The sample data list about 130,000 clones, and around 74% of these were observed just once. The ten most abundant clones make up around 6.6% of the sample.

The chain is assembled from TRBV19 and TRBJ2-2; a confident D gene designation cannot be given. This clonotype originated in a man aged 40-50 years in good health and CMV-seropositive. The sample comprised PBMCs. The CDR3 protein sequence reads: CASIATSTGELFF. The DNA sequence follows: TGTGCCAGTATTGCTACTTCCACCGGGGAGCTGTTTTTT.